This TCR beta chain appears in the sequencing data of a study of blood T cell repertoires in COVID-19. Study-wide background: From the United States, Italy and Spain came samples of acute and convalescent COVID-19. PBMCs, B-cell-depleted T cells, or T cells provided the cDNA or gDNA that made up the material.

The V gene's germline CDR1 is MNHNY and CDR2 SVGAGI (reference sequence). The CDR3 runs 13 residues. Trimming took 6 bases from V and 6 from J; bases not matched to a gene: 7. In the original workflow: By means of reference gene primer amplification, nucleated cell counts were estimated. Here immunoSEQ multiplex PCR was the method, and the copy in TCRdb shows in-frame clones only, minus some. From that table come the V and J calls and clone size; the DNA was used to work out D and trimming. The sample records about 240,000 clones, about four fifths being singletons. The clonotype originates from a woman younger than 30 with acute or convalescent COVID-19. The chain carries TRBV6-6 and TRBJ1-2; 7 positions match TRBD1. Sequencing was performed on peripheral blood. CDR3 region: CASRESRGHGYTF. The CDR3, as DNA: TGTGCCAGCAGGGAGAGTAGGGGGCATGGCTACACCTTC.